The source of this T cell receptor (beta chain) is a study of CD8+ T cells in alopecia areata (dated by TCRdb to 2017 to 2018). For the wider study: Treated patients were enrolled in an open-label pilot trial of oral tofacitinib at 5 to 10 mg twice daily for moderate-to-severe alopecia areata. The SALT score, which quantifies the percentage of affected scalp surface area, was used to measure disease severity in treated patients. RNA was obtained with the PAXgene miRNA kit for fixed scalp, the miRNeasy kit for PBMCs, and the RNeasy kit for mouse skin. Amplification of TCRbeta CDR3 regions was done by immunoSEQ multiplex PCR using 35 Vbeta forward primers and 13 Jbeta reverse primers. Patients on tofacitinib were biopsied at baseline and after 4 and 24 weeks of treatment, and several of the patients also had a later scalp biopsy. The study used high-throughput TCRbeta sequencing to examine T cell clonal expansion in alopecia areata, in both the C3H/HeJ mouse model and human patients. Human TCRbeta sequencing covered scalp tissue and sorted CD4+ and CD8+ peripheral blood T cells from patchy and totalis/universalis alopecia areata patients and healthy controls. Scalp clonality was compared among normal scalp (n=4), patchy alopecia areata scalp (n=8), and alopecia totalis/universalis scalp (n=8). Tofacitinib was administered for 6 to 18 months, and 6 months of follow-up off drug were then conducted to assess delayed response and recurrence.

The time point tag for this specimen amounts to: about 4 weeks on oral tofacitinib. Taken with the paper, the label for treatment or condition translates to: oral pan-JAK inhibitor, 5-10 mg twice daily. Lesional scalp punch biopsies and peripheral blood were collected from alopecia areata patients. PBMCs were isolated by density centrifugation and stained for CD3, CD4 and CD8, after which CD4+ and CD8+ T cells were sorted on a FACSAria. Via the germline V gene, CDR1 is KGHSH and CDR2 LQKENI. The CDR3 numbers 14 residues from cysteine through phenylalanine. Here the CDR3 DNA is all that survives: 42 bases in frame from base 1. For this chain, trimming is 6 bases at the V end and 4 bases at the J end, and the number of junction bases without a gene match is 9. To prepare the library, the immunoSEQ multiplex PCR assay was applied. To provide template for TCR sequencing, every sample had RNA extracted and reverse transcribed into cDNA. SuperScript III was used to make first-strand cDNA, primed with a 2:1 mix of oligo-dT and random hexamers. A synthetic immune receptor repertoire was used to gauge amplification bias, and whatever bias remained was removed computationally. The source study handled its data this way. Raw reads were preprocessed to remove errors, and CDR3 was defined according to IMGT conventions as the region from the conserved cysteine to phenylalanine. To get clonality, Shannon entropy was normalized by log2 of the number of productive unique TCRs and the result was subtracted from 1. CD4 or CD8 identity of scalp clones was inferred by cross-referencing scalp TCRbeta sequences with sorted blood CD4 and CD8 repertoires. TCRdb re-hosts the immuneACCESS table, in-frame sequences only. Its copies lack some clones; in the studies checked, an unresolved V gene accounts for under half of them, and the cause for the rest is not known. V, J and clone size derive from that table, while D and trimming were established from the DNA sequence. Within this sample are approximately 200,000 clones, with roughly three fifths of them counted one time only. Jointly, the top ten make up about 0.65% of the sample.

General conclusions and limits of the study: Compared with mice, TCR sequences shared between patients were less clear, possibly partly because of HLA diversity across the patient population. Because the treated cohort was small and had only one nonresponder, larger studies are needed to examine links between baseline CD8+ expansion and response. Resident alphabeta T cells in normal human skin are also sequenced, complicating scalp TCR repertoire analysis, unlike mouse skin dominated by gammadelta T cells. Lesional scalp, especially in alopecia totalis/universalis, showed higher clonality and more expanded CD8+ clones than normal scalp, suggesting antigenic drive. Tofacitinib significantly lowered scalp clonality and the number of expanded CD8+ clones among the top 100 scalp clones. Many expanded lesional clones persisted in scalp and blood during tofacitinib treatment, which may partly explain relapse after stopping treatment.

Details on this clone: Its antigen is not yet known. Qualities for individual bases were not recorded, and no much larger clone is one base off.

The sample here was CD4+ T cells sorted from blood, taken at week 4, from a patient treated with tofacitinib. This TCR was recovered from a human donor with alopecia areata. The chain employs TRBV18 and TRBJ2-7; the junction holds 7 bases that match TRBD2. The CDR3 reads as follows: CASSPGRGTYEQYF. The DNA reads TGTGCCAGCTCGCCGGGGAGGGGAACATACGAGCAGTACTTC.